This TCR beta chain was found in a study of neurological immune-mediated disorders (dated by TCRdb to the late 2010s). In terms of the full investigation: Peripheral blood TCR-beta repertoires from HTLV-I-associated myelopathy (HAM/TSP) patients, multiple sclerosis patients and healthy controls were compared by UMI-based sequencing. The approximately 99 TCR-beta libraries included longitudinal samples, technical triplicates and paired sorted CD4+ and CD8+ T-cell subsets alongside PBMC samples. The cohort comprised 68 subjects: around 15 HAM/TSP patients, around 35 multiple sclerosis patients and 20 healthy controls. Each longitudinal HAM/TSP and healthy donor was sampled at 3 time-points spaced at roughly 3-40 month intervals. The research as a whole found: No identical CDR3 amino acid sequences were shared among expanded clones across subjects, suggesting private TCR-beta repertoires in all groups. TCR clonal expansion was highest in HAM/TSP patients and lowest in MS patients, with MS patients falling below even healthy controls.

The time point label of this sample denotes: longitudinal time-point 1 (baseline). For the unsorted PBMC libraries, 2 million PBMCs were stored in RNAlater at -80 degrees C until RNA extraction and were used to generate the libraries. PBMCs were separated from peripheral blood using Ficoll-Hypaque density gradient centrifugation and then cryopreserved in liquid nitrogen. In regard to this clonotype: Its antigen is currently not known. The record has no base qualities; no much larger clone is one base away.

cDNA was synthesized by template-switch 5'RACE using a primer carrying a 10-nucleotide random unique molecular identifier by which each TCR transcript was tagged. Every sequencing run covered 15-18 subjects and yielded more than 180 million TCR-beta sequences. Total RNA was extracted with the RNeasy kit. TCR-beta VDJ regions were amplified with primers for the TCR constant region and the 5'RACE anchor, using the KAPA Real-time Library Amplification kit. A first PCR added sample indexes and Illumina adaptors, and a second PCR then raised library yield. After Ampure bead purification, the roughly 650 bp TCR product was size-selected on a 2% E-gel SizeSelection system. Before pooling, library quality was checked on a Bioanalyzer, concentration was measured with Qubit, and libraries were quantified with the Kapa Library Quantification kit. Libraries were sequenced paired-end 2 x 150 bp on an Illumina HiSeq 2500. To increase sequence diversity, roughly 24-31% phiX was spiked into each library pool. Per the original workflow: Quality-filtered reads were processed with the UMI-based MiGEC pipeline, and over 80% of raw TCR sequences were removed by the MiGEC pipeline during error correction. VDJ genes were aligned to IMGT germline references, and each clonotype was defined by a unique CDR3 amino acid sequence together with V-J genes. Clonal expansion, Shannon diversity and CDR3 relatedness (CalcPairwiseDistances, ClusterSamples) were evaluated with VDJtools, and phylogenetic trees were built with CLCbio workbench. A clone was classed as expanded if it had 8 or more unique UMIs, a cutoff based on coefficient-of-variation modelling across technical triplicates. The public reads were reanalyzed by TCRdb: fastp trimming at Q25, MiXCR alignment, in-frame beta chains only. A single entry per CDR3 protein holds the most common genes and DNA from its merged rows. The V and J calls were determined by TCRdb, not by the authors. This sample holds some 77,000 distinct CDR3 sequences; approximately 14% were observed only once. The leading ten clones occupy approximately 4.6% of the sample.

The sequencing sample was made of PBMCs. The origin of this receptor is a female donor with HTLV-1-associated myelopathy (HAM/TSP).

The bases read TGCAGTGCTATCCTCACAGGGCAGGGAGAGCAGTTCTTC. Its protein is CSAILTGQGEQFF. The rearrangement joined TRBV20-1 to TRBJ2-1; a tentative D match to TRBD1 spans 6 bases. The CDR3 covers 13 residues, taking in both the cysteine and the phenylalanine. Only the CDR3 portion is preserved as DNA: 39 bases, with reading frame beginning at the first base. The germline V gene (reference sequence) sets CDR1 to DFQATT and CDR2 to SNEGSKA. At the junction V is shortened by 4 bases and J by 10 bases, with 17 bases in between.